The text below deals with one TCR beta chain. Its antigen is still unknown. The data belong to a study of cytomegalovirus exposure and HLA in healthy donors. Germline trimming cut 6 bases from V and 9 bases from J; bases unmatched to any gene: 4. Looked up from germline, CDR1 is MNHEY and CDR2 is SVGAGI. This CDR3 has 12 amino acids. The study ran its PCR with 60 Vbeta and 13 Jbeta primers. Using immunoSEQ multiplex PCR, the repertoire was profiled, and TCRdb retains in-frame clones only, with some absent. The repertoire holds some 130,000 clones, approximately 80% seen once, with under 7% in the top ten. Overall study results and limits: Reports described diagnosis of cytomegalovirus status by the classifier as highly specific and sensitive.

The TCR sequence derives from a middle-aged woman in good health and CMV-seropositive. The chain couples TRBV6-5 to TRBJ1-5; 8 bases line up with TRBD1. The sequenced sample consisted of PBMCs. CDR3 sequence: CASRGTGGPQHF. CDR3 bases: TGTGCCAGCAGGGGCACAGGGGGGCCCCAGCATTTT.